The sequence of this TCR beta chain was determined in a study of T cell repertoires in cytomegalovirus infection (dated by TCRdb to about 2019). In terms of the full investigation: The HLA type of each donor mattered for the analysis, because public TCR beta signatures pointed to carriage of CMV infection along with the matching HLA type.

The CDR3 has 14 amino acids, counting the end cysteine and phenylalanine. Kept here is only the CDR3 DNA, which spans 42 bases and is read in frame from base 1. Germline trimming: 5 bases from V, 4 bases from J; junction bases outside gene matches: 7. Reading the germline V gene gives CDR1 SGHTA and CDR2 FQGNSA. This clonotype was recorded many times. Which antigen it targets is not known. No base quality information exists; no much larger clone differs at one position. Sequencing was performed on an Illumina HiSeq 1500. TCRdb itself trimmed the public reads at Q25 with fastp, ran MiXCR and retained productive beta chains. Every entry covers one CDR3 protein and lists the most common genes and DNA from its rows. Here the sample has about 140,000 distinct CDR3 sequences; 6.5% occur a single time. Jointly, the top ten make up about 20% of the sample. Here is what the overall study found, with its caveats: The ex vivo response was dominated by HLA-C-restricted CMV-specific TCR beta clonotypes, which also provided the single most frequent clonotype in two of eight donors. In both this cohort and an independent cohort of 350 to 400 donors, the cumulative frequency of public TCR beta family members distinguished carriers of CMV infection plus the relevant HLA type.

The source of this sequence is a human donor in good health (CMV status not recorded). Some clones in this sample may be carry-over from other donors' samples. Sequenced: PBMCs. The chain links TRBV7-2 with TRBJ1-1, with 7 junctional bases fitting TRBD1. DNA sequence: TGTGCCAGCAGCAAGGGGGCAGGGTTCACTGAAGCTTTCTTT. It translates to CASSKGAGFTEAFF.